This entry is about one TCR beta chain. V shed 5 bases and J shed 7 bases, with 11 bases lying between them. Germline V CDR1 and CDR2: SEHNR, FQNEAQ (reference sequence). This CDR3 contains 12 residues. The sample belongs to a study of blood T cell repertoires in COVID-19. Study-wide context: COVID-19 samples collected from the United States, Italy and Spain covered acute and convalescent phases. Sources were T cells, B-cell-depleted T cells, or PBMCs; the material itself was cDNA or gDNA.

Study processing details: Reference gene primer amplification gave nucleated cell count estimates. Generated by immunoSEQ multiplex PCR, the TCRdb table keeps only in-frame clones and is missing some. V, J and clone size derive from that table, while D and trimming were established from the DNA sequence. The data contain roughly 300,000 clones, approximately 83% of them singletons. The V gene is TRBV7-9, the J gene TRBJ1-1; D remains ambiguous. The sequence derives from a woman aged 45-65 years who had recovered from COVID-19. The sequenced sample consisted of peripheral blood. The CDR3 coding sequence is TGTGCCAGCAGCCCGGACTACATTGAAGCTTTCTTT. Amino acid sequence: CASSPDYIEAFF.